This is a list of T cell receptor beta chains from one sample in a study of OX40 agonist ivuxolimab in advanced cancers. The method was immunoSEQ multiplex PCR; TCRdb's version includes in-frame clones alone and lacks a portion of them. This sample has more than 45,000 clones, with nearly 90% found just once. Sequencing used CD4+ or CD8+ T cells sorted from blood, obtained in a trial of the OX40 agonist ivuxolimab. The receptor source for this set is an adult with an advanced solid tumor such as melanoma, head and neck, liver or kidney cancer. Each CDR3 is given with its conserved first and last residue. The D gene is left open where the match is weak. Only some rows state a clone size, as once, few, many or a class for expanded clones.

>-|TRBV7-2|TRBD1|TRBJ2-5
CASSYDRAIQETQYF
TGTGCCAGCAGCTACGACAGGGCTATACAAGAGACCCAGTACTTC
>-|TRBV10-3|TRBD2|TRBJ2-7
CAISLGLADYEQYF
TGTGCCATCAGCCTCGGACTAGCGGACTACGAGCAGTACTTC
>-|TRBV18|-|TRBJ1-1
CASSLFGNTEAFF
TGTGCCAGCTCACTCTTCGGTAACACTGAAGCTTTCTTT
>-|TRBV27|TRBD1|TRBJ1-6
CASSFTSGTGSSPLHF
TGTGCCAGCAGTTTCACCTCCGGGACAGGGAGTTCACCCCTCCACTTT
>-|TRBV5-4|-|TRBJ1-2
CASSFPGIEAYTF
TGTGCCAGCAGCTTTCCAGGGATTGAGGCCTACACCTTC
>-|TRBV5-4|-|TRBJ2-6
CAISGGANVLTF
TGTGCCATATCCGGCGGGGCCAACGTCCTGACTTTC
>-|TRBV29-1|-|TRBJ1-1
CSVTPYTEAFF
TGCAGCGTGACCCCCTACACTGAAGCTTTCTTT
>-|TRBV28|-|TRBJ1-2
CASSFLDWGYTF
TGTGCCAGCAGTTTCTTGGACTGGGGCTACACCTTC
>-|TRBV19|-|TRBJ2-7
CASSKGYEQYF
TGTGCCAGTAGCAAGGGTTACGAGCAGTACTTC
>-|TRBV18|-|TRBJ2-5
CASSPARGDQYF
TGTGCCAGCTCACCTGCTCGCGGGGACCAGTACTTC
>-|TRBV25-1|-|TRBJ2-5
CASSGWGQETQYF
TGTGCCAGCAGTGGGTGGGGTCAAGAGACCCAGTACTTC
>-|TRBV6-6|TRBD1|TRBJ1-5
CASSYYDRVGQPQHF
TGTGCCAGCAGTTACTATGACAGGGTGGGGCAGCCCCAGCATTTT
>-|TRBV7-9|TRBD1|TRBJ2-3
CASSWGPRTGGSDTQYF
TGTGCCAGCAGCTGGGGGCCCCGGACAGGGGGCTCAGATACGCAGTATTTT
>-|TRBV11-1|TRBD1|TRBJ2-5
CASSQQGGSQETQYF
TGTGCCAGCAGTCAACAGGGGGGAAGCCAAGAGACCCAGTACTTC
>-|TRBV29-1|TRBD1|TRBJ2-1
CSARRGQGAYNEQFF
TGCAGCGCCCGTAGGGGGCAGGGAGCCTACAATGAGCAGTTCTTC
>-|TRBV7-9|-|TRBJ2-4
CASSFDGAPLAKNIQYF
TGTGCCAGCAGCTTCGACGGGGCCCCCCTAGCCAAAAACATTCAGTACTTC
>-|TRBV2|-|TRBJ1-2
CASSSGGLGYGYTF
TGTGCCAGCAGCTCAGGTGGTCTGGGCTATGGCTACACCTTC
>-|TRBV7-2|-|TRBJ2-3
CASSGYSDTQYF
TGTGCCAGCAGCGGATACTCAGATACGCAGTATTTT
>-|TRBV9|TRBD2|TRBJ2-3
CASSPGAGTSTDTQYF
TGTGCCAGCAGCCCCGGAGCGGGGACTAGCACAGATACGCAGTATTTT
>-|TRBV19|-|TRBJ1-5
CATQPLDRLNQPQHF
TGTGCCACCCAACCTTTAGACAGGCTCAATCAGCCCCAGCATTTT
>-|TRBV9|-|TRBJ2-7
CASSVDDGYEQYF
TGTGCCAGCAGCGTAGACGATGGCTACGAGCAGTACTTC
>-|TRBV6-1|TRBD1|TRBJ2-7
CASRPDRVLHEQYF
TGTGCCAGCAGACCCGACAGGGTACTCCACGAGCAGTACTTC
>-|TRBV18|TRBD1|TRBJ1-1
CASSPTRGQGINTEAFF
TGTGCCAGCTCTCCAACGAGGGGACAGGGAATAAACACTGAAGCTTTCTTT
>-|TRBV30|-|TRBJ1-5
CAWSVGGSAQPQHF
TGTGCCTGGAGTGTGGGAGGGTCCGCTCAGCCCCAGCATTTT
>-|TRBV7-8|-|TRBJ2-7
CATGESYEQYF
TGTGCCACGGGAGAGTCCTACGAGCAGTACTTC
>-|TRBV5-3|-|TRBJ1-4
CARSFRGEKLFF
TGTGCCAGAAGCTTTAGAGGTGAAAAACTGTTTTTT
>once|TRBV28|-|TRBJ1-1
CASSSPPLGAFF
TGTGCCAGCAGTTCCCCGCCCCTAGGGGCTTTCTTT
>-|TRBV5-5|-|TRBJ2-3
CASSLLVGDTQYF
TGTGCCAGCAGCTTGCTAGTAGGAGATACGCAGTATTTT
>-|TRBV27|-|TRBJ1-6
CASRGTLPSAPLHF
TGTGCCAGCAGGGGGACGCTTCCTAGTGCACCCCTCCACTTT
>-|TRBV19|TRBD2|TRBJ2-2
CASRTRENRGTGELFF
TGTGCCAGTAGGACGCGGGAGAATCGGGGCACCGGGGAGCTGTTTTTT
>-|TRBV9|TRBD1|TRBJ1-1
CASSLTGGTNTEAFF
TGTGCCAGCAGCCTCACAGGGGGAACGAACACTGAAGCTTTCTTT
>-|TRBV30|TRBD1|TRBJ2-7
CAWGQGLKEQYF
TGTGCCTGGGGACAGGGACTTAAGGAGCAGTACTTC
>-|TRBV29-1|-|TRBJ1-3
CSVATAAAGNTIYF
TGCAGCGTCGCCACAGCTGCCGCTGGAAACACCATATATTTT
>-|TRBV27|-|TRBJ2-4
CASRGSLPKNIQYF
TGTGCCAGCCGAGGGTCTTTGCCCAAAAACATTCAGTACTTC
>-|TRBV5-1|TRBD1|TRBJ2-5
CASSLAGQGARETQYF
TGCGCCAGCAGCTTGGCGGGGCAGGGGGCGCGGGAGACCCAGTACTTC
>-|TRBV18|-|TRBJ2-7
CASSRGGTAFFDEQYF
TGTGCCAGCTCCCGCGGCGGGACAGCCTTTTTCGACGAGCAGTACTTC
>-|TRBV11-1|-|TRBJ1-1
CASSLDPYTEAFF
TGTGCCAGCAGCTTAGATCCTTACACTGAAGCTTTCTTT
>-|TRBV2|TRBD1|TRBJ2-2
CASGRDSRTGELFF
TGTGCCAGCGGCCGGGACAGCCGCACCGGGGAGCTGTTTTTT
>-|TRBV19|TRBD2|TRBJ2-2
CASGTSGISTGELFF
TGTGCCAGTGGGACTAGCGGGATAAGTACCGGGGAGCTGTTTTTT
>-|TRBV7-8|-|TRBJ1-2
CASSLDTGNYGYTF
TGTGCCAGCAGCTTAGATACAGGGAACTATGGCTACACCTTC
>-|TRBV5-1|-|TRBJ1-4
CASSLMGAESEKLFF
TGCGCCAGCAGCTTAATGGGGGCGGAGAGTGAAAAACTGTTTTTT
>-|TRBV6-5|TRBD1|TRBJ2-7
CASSYSQTGPYEQYF
TGTGCCAGCAGTTACTCCCAGACAGGGCCCTACGAGCAGTACTTC
>-|TRBV7-2|-|TRBJ1-1
CASSFQLNTEAFF
TGTGCCAGCAGCTTTCAACTGAACACTGAAGCTTTCTTT
>-|TRBV5-1|TRBD1|TRBJ1-2
CASSPTGNYGYTF
TGCGCCAGCAGCCCGACAGGGAACTATGGCTACACCTTC